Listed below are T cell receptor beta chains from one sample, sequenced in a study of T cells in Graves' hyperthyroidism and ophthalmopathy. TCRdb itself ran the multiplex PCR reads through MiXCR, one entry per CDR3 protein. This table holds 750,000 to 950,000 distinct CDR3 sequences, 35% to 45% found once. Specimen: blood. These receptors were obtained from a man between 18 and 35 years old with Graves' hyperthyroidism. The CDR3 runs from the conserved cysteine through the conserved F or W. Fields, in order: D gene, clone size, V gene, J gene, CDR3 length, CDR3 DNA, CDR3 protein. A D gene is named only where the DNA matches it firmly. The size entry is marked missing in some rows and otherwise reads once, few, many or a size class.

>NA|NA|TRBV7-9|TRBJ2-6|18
TGTGCCAGCGCAGGACTTGTCAGGATCAGCTCTGGGGCCAACGTCCTGACTTTC
CASAGLVRISSGANVLTF
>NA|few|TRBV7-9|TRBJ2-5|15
TGTGCCAGCAGCCGGACAGACTATACGGGGGAGACCCAGTACTTC
CASSRTDYTGETQYF
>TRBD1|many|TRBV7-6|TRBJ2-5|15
TGTGCCAGCAGCTTCCGGGACAGGGGGCTAGAGACCCAGTACTTC
CASSFRDRGLETQYF
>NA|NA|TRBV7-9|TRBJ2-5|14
TGTGCCAGCAGCTTAGCGAACTGGGGTGAGACCCAGTACTTC
CASSLANWGETQYF
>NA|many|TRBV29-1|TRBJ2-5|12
TGCAGCGGACTGGGCCACGAAGAGACCCAGTACTTC
CSGLGHEETQYF
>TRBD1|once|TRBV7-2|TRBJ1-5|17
TGTGCCAGCAGCTTAGCGGGGCCAGGGGGCATACATCAGCCCCAGCATTTT
CASSLAGPGGIHQPQHF
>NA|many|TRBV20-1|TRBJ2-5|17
TGCAGTGCGACGGGCCTATCCGTCGACAGCATCCAAGAGACCCAGTACTTC
CSATGLSVDSIQETQYF
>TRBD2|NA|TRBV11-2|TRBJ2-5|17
TGTGCCAGCAGCTTTCCCGCGACTAGCGGGGGTGGAGAGACCCAGTACTTC
CASSFPATSGGGETQYF
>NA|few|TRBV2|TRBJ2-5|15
TGTGCCAGCAGTGAACCGGGGGGCCGGACGGAGACCCAGTACTTC
CASSEPGGRTETQYF
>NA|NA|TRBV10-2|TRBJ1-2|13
TGCGCCAGCGGTGGGGCAGGGAACTATGGCTACACCTTC
CASGGAGNYGYTF
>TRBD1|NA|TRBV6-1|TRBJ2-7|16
TGTGCCAGCAGTGAAATCCCGGGACAGGGCCACTACGAGCAGTACTTC
CASSEIPGQGHYEQYF
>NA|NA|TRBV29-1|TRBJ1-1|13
TGCAGCGTTGACAGGGGTCGGAACACTGAAGCTTTCTTT
CSVDRGRNTEAFF
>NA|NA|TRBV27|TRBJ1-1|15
TGTGCCAGCAGTTTATCGATAACAGGAAACACTGAAGCTTTCTTT
CASSLSITGNTEAFF
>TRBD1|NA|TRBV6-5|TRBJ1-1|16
TGTGCCAGCAGTCTCCCGACAGGGGAGGGGAACACTGAAGCTTTCTTT
CASSLPTGEGNTEAFF
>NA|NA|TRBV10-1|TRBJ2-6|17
TGTGCCAGTAGTATACTAGGGGGTCGGACCGGGGCCAACGTCCTGACTTTC
CASSILGGRTGANVLTF
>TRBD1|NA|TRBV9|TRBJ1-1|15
TGTGCCAGCAGGGATCCGGGACAGGGTGGACCTGAAGCTTTCTTT
CASRDPGQGGPEAFF
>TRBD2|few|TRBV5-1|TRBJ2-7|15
TGCGCCAGCAGCTTCGAAGCGGGAGGGACCTACGAGCAGTACTTC
CASSFEAGGTYEQYF
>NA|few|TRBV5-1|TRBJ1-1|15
TGCGCCAGCAGCCTAGGACGGATGGGGGACGTTGAAGCTTTCTTT
CASSLGRMGDVEAFF
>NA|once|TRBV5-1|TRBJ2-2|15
TGCGCCAGCAGCTTGCAATCCTCGAACACCGGGGAGCTGTTTTTT
CASSLQSSNTGELFF
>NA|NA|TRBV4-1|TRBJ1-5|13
TGCGCCAGCAGCCAAGTGAGAGGACTGACCCAGCATTTT
CASSQVRGLTQHF
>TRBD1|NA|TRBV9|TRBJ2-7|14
TGTGCCAGCGCCCGGGACAGGCTCCCCTACGAGCAGTACTTC
CASARDRLPYEQYF
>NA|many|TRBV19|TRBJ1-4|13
TGTGCCAGTAGTGGTCGGTCTTACGAAAAACTGTTTTTT
CASSGRSYEKLFF
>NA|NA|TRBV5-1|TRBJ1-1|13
TGCGCCAGCAGCTTGGAGGATGGGACTGAAGCTTTCTTT
CASSLEDGTEAFF
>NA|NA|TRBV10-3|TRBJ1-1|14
TGTGCCATCAGTGATCCTACGGGTGGCACTGAAGCTTTCTTT
CAISDPTGGTEAFF
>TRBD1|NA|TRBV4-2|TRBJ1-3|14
TGTGCCAGCAGCCAAGAGACAGGGGGCCACACCATATATTTT
CASSQETGGHTIYF
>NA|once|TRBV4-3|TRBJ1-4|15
TGCGCCAGCAGCCAAGAAGGAAGGTTAAATGAAAAACTGTTTTTT
CASSQEGRLNEKLFF
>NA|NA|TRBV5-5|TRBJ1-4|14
TGTGCCAGCAGCTTGGAGACCCGTAATGAAAAACTGTTTTTT
CASSLETRNEKLFF
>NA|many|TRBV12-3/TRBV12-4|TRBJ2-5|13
TGTGCCAGCACCGGGTGGGGTCAAGAGACCCAGTACTTC
CASTGWGQETQYF
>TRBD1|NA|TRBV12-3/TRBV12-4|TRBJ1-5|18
TGTGCCAGCAGTTTAGTTTTCCGGGACAGCGAACCCAATCAGCCCCAGCATTTT
CASSLVFRDSEPNQPQHF
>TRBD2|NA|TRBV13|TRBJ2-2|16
TGCGCCAGCAGCCCCCGGGCTAGCGGTAACACCGGGGAGCTGTTTTTT
CASSPRASGNTGELFF
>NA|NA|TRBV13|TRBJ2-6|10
TGTGCCACCAGGAGGGACACTGAAGCTTTC
CATRRDTEAF
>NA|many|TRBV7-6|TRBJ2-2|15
TGTGCCAGCAGCGTCGGAGGGTGGAACACCGGGGAGCTGTTTTTT
CASSVGGWNTGELFF
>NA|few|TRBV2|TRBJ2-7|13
TGTGCCAGCAGTGAAGTCCAGGGGAGAGAGCAGTACTTC
CASSEVQGREQYF
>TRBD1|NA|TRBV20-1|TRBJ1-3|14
TGCAGTGCGTGGGACAGGGGTCCAGAGGCCACCATATATTTT
CSAWDRGPEATIYF
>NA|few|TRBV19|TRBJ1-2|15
TGTGCCAGTAGTATTACCCGGGGCCAGCACTATGGCTACACCTTC
CASSITRGQHYGYTF
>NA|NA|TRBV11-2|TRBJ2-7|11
TGTGCCAGCAACCCGGCCCACGAGCAGTACTTC
CASNPAHEQYF
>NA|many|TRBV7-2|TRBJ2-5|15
TGTGCCAGCAGAAAGGCCGGGACGGTCCTGGAGACCCAGTACTTC
CASRKAGTVLETQYF
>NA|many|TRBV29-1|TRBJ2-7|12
TGCAGCGTTGCCAGCGTGACCTACGAGCAGTACTTC
CSVASVTYEQYF
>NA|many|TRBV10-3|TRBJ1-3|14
TGTGCCATCAGTGATCCGCGGACTGGAAACACCATATATTTT
CAISDPRTGNTIYF
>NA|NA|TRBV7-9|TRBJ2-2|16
TGTGCCAGCAGCTTAGAGGTCGGGCGCGGCACCGGGGAGCTGTTTTTT
CASSLEVGRGTGELFF